Listed here is a single T cell receptor beta chain. Its antigen is still unknown. The PCR used 60 Vbeta and 13 Jbeta primers. Using immunoSEQ multiplex PCR, the repertoire was profiled, and TCRdb retains in-frame clones only, with some absent. Of about 92,000 clones in the sample, around 85% were seen once. These data come from a study of cytomegalovirus exposure and HLA in healthy donors. At the level of the study: Genetic ancestry analysis placed over 75% of the 300 to 500 donors that were genotyped in the Caucasian-associated cluster.

The study's findings and limits: Researchers counted approximately 160 TCR beta chains as cytomegalovirus-associated. Many donors carried some public TCRs, although rarity characterized most TCR sequences. The availability of immune exposure information extended only to CMV serostatus.

The germline CDR1 and CDR2 sequences are SEHNR and FQNEAQ (reference sequence). V gave up 5 bases and J gave up 4 bases; unmatched junction bases: 19. The CDR3 covers 19 residues. Sequenced input: PBMCs. The J gene is TRBJ2-1, the V gene TRBV7-9, with 8 bases identical to TRBD1. The sequence derives from a girl aged 2-10 years in good health and CMV-seropositive. CDR3 protein: CASSGTGATPDRRYNEQFF. DNA of the CDR3: TGTGCCAGCAGCGGGACAGGTGCGACTCCGGACCGACGATACAATGAGCAGTTCTTC.